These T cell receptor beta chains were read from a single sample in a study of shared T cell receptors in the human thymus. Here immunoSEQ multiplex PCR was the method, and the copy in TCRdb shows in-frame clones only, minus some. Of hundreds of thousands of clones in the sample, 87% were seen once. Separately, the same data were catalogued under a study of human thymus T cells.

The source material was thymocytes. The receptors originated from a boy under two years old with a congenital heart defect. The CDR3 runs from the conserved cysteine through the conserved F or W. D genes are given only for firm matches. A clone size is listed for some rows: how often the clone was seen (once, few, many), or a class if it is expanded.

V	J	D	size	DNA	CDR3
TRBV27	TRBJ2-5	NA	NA	TGTGCCAGCAGTTTTTACAGGGACCCTAAAGAGACCCAGTACTTC	CASSFYRDPKETQYF
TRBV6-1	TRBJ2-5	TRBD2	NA	TGTGCCAGCAGTGACGTCGGGACTATTATTTTACAGTACTTC	CASSDVGTIILQYF
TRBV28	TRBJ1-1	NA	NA	TGTGCCAGCATGGGACACCTGAACACTGAAGCTTTCTTT	CASMGHLNTEAFF
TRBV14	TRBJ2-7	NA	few	TGTGCCAGCAGCCAAGATCCTGGCAGGAGGGTGTACTTC	CASSQDPGRRVYF
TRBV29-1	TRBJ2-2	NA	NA	TGCAGCGTTGAGTGGCGGATCGGGGAGCTGTTTTTT	CSVEWRIGELFF
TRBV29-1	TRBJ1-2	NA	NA	TGCAGCGTTGGGTCACGGGAGCAGGCCCCCCGGGACTATGGCTACACCTTC	CSVGSREQAPRDYGYTF
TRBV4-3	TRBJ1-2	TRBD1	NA	TGCGCCAGCAGCGTGGAGAGCAGAGGGACAGGGAACGCTAACTATGGCTACACCTTC	CASSVESRGTGNANYGYTF
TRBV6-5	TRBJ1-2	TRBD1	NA	TGTGCCAGCAGCTGCGACAGGGCCAACTATGGCTACACCTTC	CASSCDRANYGYTF
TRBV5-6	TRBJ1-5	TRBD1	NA	TGTGCCAGCAGCTTAGGACAGGGGGCTAGCAATCAGCCCCAGCATTTT	CASSLGQGASNQPQHF
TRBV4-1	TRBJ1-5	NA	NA	TGCGCCAGCAGCCAAGGAGTCGCGATGTTTGAGCCCCAGCATTTT	CASSQGVAMFEPQHF
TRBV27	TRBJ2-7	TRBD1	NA	TGTGCCAGCAGTTTAGGGTTCGTGGACAGGCTCTACGAGCAGTACTTC	CASSLGFVDRLYEQYF
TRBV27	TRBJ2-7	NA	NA	TGTGCCAGCAGTTTACAACAGGGAGACTCCTACGAGCAGTACTTC	CASSLQQGDSYEQYF
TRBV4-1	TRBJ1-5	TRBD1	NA	TGCGCCAGCAGCCCAACGACAGGGGACAGGAATCAGCCCCAGCATTTT	CASSPTTGDRNQPQHF
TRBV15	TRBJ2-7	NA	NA	TGTGCCACCAGCATACAGGGTGACGAGCAGTACTTC	CATSIQGDEQYF
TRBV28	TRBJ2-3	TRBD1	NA	TGTGCCAGCAGTTTATGCCTTTGTAGGGGGCTTACAGATACGCAGTATTTT	CASSLCLCRGLTDTQYF